The 18 T cell receptor beta chains in this list originate from one sample, sequenced in a study of CD8+CD57+ T cells in acquired aplastic anemia (dated by TCRdb to 2017 to 2018). Patients chosen for sequencing had shown expansion of CD8+CD57+ cells by flow cytometry. TCRdb records Illumina HiSeq 2000 as the sequencer. TCR beta VDJ combination and CDR3 sequence profiling used genomic DNA as the template. The public sequencing data were trimmed at Q25 with fastp and processed into clonotypes with MiXCR by TCRdb, which kept only in-frame beta chains. Every CDR3 protein is listed once, alongside the most common genes and DNA of its rows. The sample table shows 180,000 or so distinct CDR3 sequences, and around half are seen once. The ten largest make up roughly 1.1% of the sample. The sequencing input was sorted CD4+, CD8+, or CD8+CD57+ T cells (not recorded which) from PBMCs. The source of these receptors is a human donor with aplastic anemia.

The chain recombines TRBV4-1 with TRBJ1-2, with TRBD1 matching over 7 bases. The trim removed 0 bases at V and 1 base at J, leaving 2 bases unmatched. Germline V gene sequence: CDR1 MGHRA, CDR2 YSYEKL. This CDR3 has 15 amino acids. The CDR3 is CASSQDNRGNYGYTF. CDR3 bases: TGCGCCAGCAGCCAAGATAACAGGGGTAACTATGGCTACACCTTC.

J is TRBJ2-1 and V is TRBV25-1, with D perhaps matching TRBD2 (5 bases). V lost 3 bases, J lost 8 bases, and 14 bases lay in between. Germline-derived CDR1 and CDR2 are MGHDK and SYGVNS. The CDR3 is 14 amino acids. For the CDR3, the DNA is TGTGCCAGCAGTGAGAACAGCGGTGAGGATGAGCAGTTCTTC. Translated: CASSENSGEDEQFF.

This clonotype occurred a few times. The chain recombines TRBV2 with TRBJ2-7; 9 nucleotides match TRBD2. J was trimmed by 4 bases and V by 5 bases; bases with no gene match: 6. There are 14 residues in the CDR3. CDR1 and CDR2 (germline): SNHLY, FYNNEI. This CDR3 reads CASSRLTSGYEQYF. CDR3 coding DNA: TGTGCCAGCAGTCGCTTGACTAGCGGTTACGAGCAGTACTTC.

This clonotype was counted at least ten times. This rearrangement joins TRBV3-1 to TRBJ2-7; D ambiguous. Germline CDR1 reads LGHDT; CDR2 reads YNNKEL (reference sequence). The ends were cut back, 0 bases at V and 1 base at J, with 7 bases in the middle. CDR3 length: 14 residues. CDR3 sequence: CASSQDIRSYEQYF. The CDR3 bases are TGTGCCAGCAGCCAAGATATACGGTCCTACGAGCAGTACTTC.

Points on this clonotype: Mismatch with germline at one junction end may stem from a read error. The chain links TRBV24-1 to TRBJ1-6, with D tentatively TRBD1 (6 bases). The CDR3 spans 14 residues. Germline assignment: CDR1 KGHDR and CDR2 SFDVKD. This CDR3 reads CASSSRDNNSPLHF. CDR3 nucleotides: TGCGCCAGCAGCAGCAGGGACAATAATTCACCCCTCCACTTT.

In its sample, this clonotype was seen many times. V usage is TRBV2 and J usage is TRBJ2-2; 11 nucleotides agree with TRBD2. The CDR3 is 15 amino acids. J gave up 4 bases and V 5 bases, and 3 bases lay outside the gene matches. CDR1 and CDR2 from the germline V gene are SNHLY and FYNNEI. In DNA form, the CDR3 reads TGTGCCAGCAGTCCTAGCGGGGGGTTCACCGGGGAGCTGTTTTTT. Its translation is CASSPSGGFTGELFF.

This clonotype was seen only once. V usage is TRBV5-5 and J usage is TRBJ1-5; no clear D gene. This CDR3 contains 15 residues. Looked up from germline, CDR1 is SGHKS and CDR2 is YYEKEE (reference sequence). Trimming left V 4 bases short and J 2 bases short, with 13 bases between. CDR3 nucleotides: TGTGCCAGCAGCCTCTGGGGTAGCGGCAATCAGCCCCAGCATTTT. This encodes CASSLWGSGNQPQHF.

This clonotype came up a few times. V gene TRBV6-2 or TRBV6-3 combines with J gene TRBJ2-3; possibly TRBD2 for D (6 bases). The CDR3 runs 18 residues. Trimming stripped 4 bases from V and 5 bases from J, with 25 bases between. Germline assignment: CDR1 MNHEY and CDR2 SVGEGT. The CDR3 DNA sequence: TGTGCCAGCAGTTCCCCCTCGGGACTTCCCAAGGGGATAGATACGCAGTATTTT. Translating gives CASSSPSGLPKGIDTQYF.

This clonotype was found many times. This chain uses TRBV6-1 with TRBJ2-5; 9 bases fit TRBD2. The J segment lost 2 bases and the V segment lost 9 bases, leaving 7 bases of the junction unmatched. Looked up from germline, CDR1 is MNHNS and CDR2 is SASEGT. The CDR3 runs to 14 residues. CDR3 in amino acids: CASAQRGAQETQYF. Here the CDR3 DNA reads TGTGCCAGTGCGCAGCGGGGGGCGCAAGAGACCCAGTACTTC.

The chain carries TRBV29-1 and TRBJ2-3; possible D gene TRBD1, 5 bases. Per germline, CDR1 SQVTM and CDR2 ANQGSEA. V lost 3 bases, J lost 4 bases, and 8 bases lay in between. This CDR3 comprises 12 residues. CDR3 loop: CSVEGRPDTQYF. CDR3 DNA sequence: TGCAGCGTTGAGGGGCGGCCAGATACGCAGTATTTT.

This chain links TRBV6-2 or TRBV6-3 with TRBJ2-6; 7 nucleotides line up with TRBD1. V shed 2 bases, J shed 0 bases, and the junction held 4 bases outside the gene matches. CDR3 size: 17 residues. The germline V gene has CDR1 MNHEY and CDR2 SVGEGT. CDR3 loop: CASSYMGQLSGANVLTF. The CDR3 DNA follows: TGTGCCAGCAGTTACATGGGACAGCTCTCTGGGGCCAACGTCCTGACTTTC.

J is TRBJ2-3 and V is TRBV4-1, with 9 bases lining up with TRBD2. From germline, CDR1 is MGHRA and CDR2 YSYEKL. Germline trimming cut 1 base from V and 2 bases from J; bases unmatched to any gene: 10. The CDR3 contains 18 residues. CDR3 nucleotides: TGCGCCAGCAGCCAAGGAGGTCTCCTAGCGGGATACACAGATACGCAGTATTTT. It is translated as CASSQGGLLAGYTDTQYF.

The CDR3, as DNA: TGTGCCAGCAGCTCTTACGTGGACACCGGCTACACCTTC. It specifies CASSSYVDTGYTF. This rearrangement joins TRBV7-3 to TRBJ1-2; weak D call: TRBD1 (5 bases). The length of the CDR3 is 13 residues. Germline assignment: CDR1 SGHTA and CDR2 FQGTGA. The V gene lost 4 bases and the J gene lost 8 bases, with 14 bases spanning the gap.

The chain couples TRBV5-5 to TRBJ2-5, with 7 bases matching TRBD1. Germline loops: CDR1 SGHKS, CDR2 YYEKEE (reference sequence). The CDR3 sequence is 14 residues long. V trimming: 4 bases; J trimming: 3 bases; junction bases outside the gene matches: 6. CDR3 nucleotide sequence: TGTGCCAGCAGCACCCCCGGGACAGAAGAGACCCAGTACTTC. This sequence encodes CASSTPGTEETQYF.

The sample holds many counts of this clonotype. The chain links TRBV7-9 to TRBJ1-6; a possible D gene is TRBD1 (5 bases). The V gene's germline CDR1 is SEHNR and CDR2 FQNEAQ (reference sequence). V gave up 5 bases and J gave up 8 bases, with 16 bases separating them. The CDR3 is 15 amino acids. The CDR3, as DNA: TGTGCCAGCAGCCCAGCAGGGCGGCCTGATTCACCCCTCCACTTT. Translated, it gives CASSPAGRPDSPLHF.

The chain is built from TRBV2 and TRBJ1-1; 8 nucleotides agree with TRBD1. The CDR3 covers 15 residues. CDR1 SNHLY and CDR2 FYNNEI come from the germline V gene. The V gene end was trimmed by 6 bases and the J gene end by 6 bases; junction bases not matched to a gene: 12. The CDR3 DNA sequence: TGTGCCAGCAGCTTGGGGACAGGTAGACGCGCTGAAGCTTTCTTT. This translates into CASSLGTGRRAEAFF.

In DNA, the CDR3 is TGCAGCAGGACAGAGACGAGGACTGAAGCTTTCTTT. Translated, it gives CSRTETRTEAFF. This chain connects TRBV29-1 to TRBJ1-1; possible D gene TRBD1, 6 bases. This CDR3 spans 12 amino acids. Trimming stripped 8 bases from V and 5 bases from J, with 15 bases between. Germline loops: CDR1 SQVTM, CDR2 ANQGSEA.

This clonotype has a handful of counts. The genes are TRBV20-1 and TRBJ2-1, with 8 bases aligning to TRBD2. Trimming at V came to 8 bases and at J to 4 bases, leaving 1 base not matched to a gene. The germline V gene has CDR1 DFQATT and CDR2 SNEGSKA (reference sequence). The CDR3 contains 11 residues. This CDR3 is CSSGSYNEQFF. The CDR3 nucleotides read TGCAGTAGCGGGAGTTACAATGAGCAGTTCTTC.